This TCR beta chain was identified in a study of blood T cell repertoires in COVID-19. Looking at the study overall: Sources were T cells, B-cell-depleted T cells, or PBMCs; the material itself was cDNA or gDNA.

TCRdb's copy holds only in-frame clones and misses some; the assay was immunoSEQ multiplex PCR. The sample has a few hundred thousand clones; around nine tenths are singletons. Trimming left V 5 bases short and J 7 bases short, with 15 bases between. The CDR3 is made up of 14 amino acids. Germline CDR1 reads SNHLY; CDR2 reads FYNNEI. Individuals aged roughly 18 to 100 years were recruited from around 22 US areas. This clonotype was obtained from a woman between 45 and 60 years old who had been exposed to COVID-19. Material: PBMCs or T cells enriched from blood (not recorded which). The J gene is TRBJ1-5, the V gene TRBV2, with D possibly matching TRBD1 (5 bases). CDR3 coding DNA: TGTGCCAGCAGTTGGGGCCGGGGGATACAGCCCCAGCATTTT. This encodes CASSWGRGIQPQHF.